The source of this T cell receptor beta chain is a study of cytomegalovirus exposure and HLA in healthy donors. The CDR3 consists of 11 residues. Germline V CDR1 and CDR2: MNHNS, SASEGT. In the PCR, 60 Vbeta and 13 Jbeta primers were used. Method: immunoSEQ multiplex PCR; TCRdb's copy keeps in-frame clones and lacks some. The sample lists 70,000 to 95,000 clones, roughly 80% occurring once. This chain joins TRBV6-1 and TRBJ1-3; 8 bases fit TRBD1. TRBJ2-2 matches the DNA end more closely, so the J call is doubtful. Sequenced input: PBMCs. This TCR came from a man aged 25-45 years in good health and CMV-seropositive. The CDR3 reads CAQGASGELFF. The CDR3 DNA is TGTGCCCAGGGGGCTAGCGGGGAGCTGTTTTTT.